The TCR beta chain described here comes from a study of cytomegalovirus exposure and HLA in healthy donors. Study observations and caveats: Reported results showed that the classifier diagnosed cytomegalovirus status with high specificity and sensitivity.

To note about this clone: What it binds is unknown.

V was cut by 2 bases and J by 6 bases, with 8 bases left in between. This CDR3 is built from 13 residues. Germline-derived CDR1 and CDR2 are SGHAT and FQNNGV. Vbeta (60) and Jbeta (13) primers were used in the PCR. Sequenced by immunoSEQ multiplex PCR; TCRdb stores in-frame clones only, minus some. Of roughly 200,000 clones in the sample, roughly 79% are singletons; the top ten hold around 3%. The chain uses TRBV11-2 and TRBJ1-5; D uncertain. The TCR was taken from a male donor in good health and CMV-seronegative. What was sequenced was PBMCs. In DNA, the CDR3 is TGTGCCAGCAGCTTAAACGTCGGTCAGCCCCAGCATTTT. Encoded protein: CASSLNVGQPQHF.